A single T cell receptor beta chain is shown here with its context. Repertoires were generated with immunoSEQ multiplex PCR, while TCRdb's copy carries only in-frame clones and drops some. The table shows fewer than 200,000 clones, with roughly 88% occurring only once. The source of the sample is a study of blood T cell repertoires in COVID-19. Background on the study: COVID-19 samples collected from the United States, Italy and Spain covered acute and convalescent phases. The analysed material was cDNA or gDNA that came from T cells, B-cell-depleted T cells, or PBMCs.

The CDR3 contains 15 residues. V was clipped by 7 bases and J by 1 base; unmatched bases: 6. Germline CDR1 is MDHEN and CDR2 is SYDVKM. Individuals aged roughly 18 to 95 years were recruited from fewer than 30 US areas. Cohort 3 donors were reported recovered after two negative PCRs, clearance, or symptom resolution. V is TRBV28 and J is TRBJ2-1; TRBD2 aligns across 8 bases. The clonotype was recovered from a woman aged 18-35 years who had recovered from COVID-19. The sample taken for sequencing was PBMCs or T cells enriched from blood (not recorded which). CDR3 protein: CASNRLAFSYNEQFF. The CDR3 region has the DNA TGTGCCAGCAATAGACTAGCGTTTTCCTACAATGAGCAGTTCTTC.